The sequence of this TCR beta chain was determined in a study of control samples from healthy donors and cancer patients. Sequenced by immunoSEQ multiplex PCR; TCRdb stores in-frame clones only, minus some. The repertoire holds tens of thousands of clones, with roughly 91% as singletons. This clone was recorded only once. Trimming stripped 2 bases from V and 3 bases from J, with 8 bases between. Germline values: CDR1 SGHNT, CDR2 YYREEE (reference sequence). CDR3 length: 13 amino acids. V is TRBV5-4 and J is TRBJ1-2; D not certain. Source material: blood. The TCR was taken from a man aged 50 or older in good health. The CDR3: CASSLGRDYGYTF. The DNA for the CDR3 is TGTGCCAGCAGCTTAGGCCGGGACTATGGCTACACCTTC.